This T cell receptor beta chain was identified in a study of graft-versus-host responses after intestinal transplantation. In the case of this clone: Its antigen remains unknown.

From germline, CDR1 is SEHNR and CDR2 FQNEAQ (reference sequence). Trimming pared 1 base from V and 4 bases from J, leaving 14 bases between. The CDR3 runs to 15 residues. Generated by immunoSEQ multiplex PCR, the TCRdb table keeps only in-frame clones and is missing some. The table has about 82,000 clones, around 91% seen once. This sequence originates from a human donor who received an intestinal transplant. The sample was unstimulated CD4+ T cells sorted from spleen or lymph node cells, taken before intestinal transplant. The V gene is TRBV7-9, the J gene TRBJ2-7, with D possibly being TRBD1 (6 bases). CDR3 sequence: CASSLEGDAVYEQYF. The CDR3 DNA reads TGTGCCAGCAGCTTAGAGGGGGACGCGGTATACGAGCAGTACTTC. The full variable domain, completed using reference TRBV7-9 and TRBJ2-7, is DTGVSQNPRHKITKRGQNVTFRCDPISEHNRLYWYRQTLGQGPEFLTYFQNEAQLEKSRLLSDRFSAERPKGSFSTLEIQRTEQGDSAMYLCASSLEGDAVYEQYFGPGTRLTVT.